These 31 T cell receptor beta chains came from one sample sequenced in a study of regulatory T cells in long-lasting Graves disease. Investigators prepared the TCR beta libraries by applying iRepertoire HTBI primers and Arm-PCR of CDR3 regions. From the multiplex PCR reads, TCRdb called clonotypes with MiXCR, one entry per CDR3 protein. The sample gives hundreds of thousands of distinct CDR3 sequences, around an eighth of which show up once; 10% is in the top ten. Time point described: newly diagnosed GD, antithyroid drugs for less than 3 months. Extracted PBMC RNA gave rise to the TCR library. The sample was also linked to a second study, of T cells in Graves' hyperthyroidism and ophthalmopathy.

The sample consisted of peripheral blood mononuclear cells (PBMCs), taken at new diagnosis, from a patient treated with antithyroid drugs. The source of these receptors is a young man with Graves disease.

This clonotype was detected ten times or more. The J gene is TRBJ2-1, the V gene TRBV7-3, with 13 bases that match TRBD2. This CDR3 region has 16 residues. Trimming took 5 bases from V and 6 from J; bases not matched to a gene: 7. The germline CDR1 and CDR2 sequences are SGHTA and FQGTGA. The CDR3 spells CASSVIGTSGANEQFF. In DNA form, the CDR3 reads TGTGCCAGCAGCGTAATCGGGACTAGCGGGGCCAATGAGCAGTTCTTC.

Many counts were recorded for this clonotype. CDR3 sequence reads: CASRLDRGETQYF. CDR3 in DNA: TGTGCCAGCAGGTTGGACAGGGGAGAGACCCAGTACTTC. The gene calls are TRBV7-2 and TRBJ2-5; 9 nucleotides align to TRBD1. With V trimmed by 6 bases and J by 4 bases, 3 bases remained unmatched. This CDR3 spans 13 amino acids. Looked up from germline, CDR1 is SGHTA and CDR2 is FQGNSA.

At least ten counts were recorded for this clonotype. The chain recombines TRBV5-1 with TRBJ2-3; D is unclear. Germline CDR1 is SGHRS and CDR2 is YFSETQ. The ends were cut back, 6 bases at V and 0 bases at J, with 14 bases in the middle. The CDR3 sequence is 15 residues long. CDR3 DNA: TGCGCCAGCACTCCCGTGGTGGAGAGCACAGATACGCAGTATTTT. Encoded protein: CASTPVVESTDTQYF. The variable domain in full, completed from reference TRBV5-1 and TRBJ2-3, reads KAGVTQTPRYLIKTRGQQVTLSCSPISGHRSVSWYQQTPGQGLQFLFEYFSETQRNKGNFPGRFSGRQFSNSRSEMNVSTLELGDSALYLCASTPVVESTDTQYFGPGTRLTVL.

This clonotype was seen a few times. The chain carries TRBV4-1 and TRBJ1-5; a weak D match, TRBD1 (6 bases). This CDR3 comprises 14 residues. Trimming took 6 bases from V and 6 from J, leaving 15 bases between them. Germline lookup yields CDR1 MGHRA and CDR2 YSYEKL. DNA of the CDR3: TGCGCCAGCAGGGCTCAGGGGTCTGGTCAGCCCCAGCATTTT. This translates into CASRAQGSGQPQHF.

The rearrangement joins TRBV20-1 to TRBJ2-1; the match to TRBD1 covers 9 bases. This CDR3 is 12 amino acids long. V dropped 7 bases and J dropped 8; count of bases not matched to a gene: 6. Germline assignment: CDR1 DFQATT and CDR2 SNEGSKA (reference sequence). CDR3 residues: CSGGQGMDEQFF. The CDR3 DNA reads TGCAGTGGGGGACAGGGAATGGATGAGCAGTTCTTC.

This clonotype was seen more than once but under ten times. This chain joins TRBV30 and TRBJ2-6; no definite D call. The ends were cut back, 4 bases at V and 2 bases at J, with 6 bases in the middle. CDR3 size: 13 residues. Germline values: CDR1 GTSNPN, CDR2 SVGIG (reference sequence). The CDR3 nucleotides are TGTGCCTGGACCATCCCTGGGGCCAACGTCCTGACTTTC. Translating it yields CAWTIPGANVLTF.

The chain uses TRBV5-1 and TRBJ2-4, with 12 bases that match TRBD2. The length of the CDR3 is 18 residues. Germline assignment: CDR1 SGHRS and CDR2 YFSETQ. The V segment lost 0 bases and the J segment 6 bases; nucleotides outside the gene matches: 10. This chain's CDR3 is CASSLGLAGGPVRNIQYF. In DNA form, the CDR3 reads TGCGCCAGCAGCTTGGGGCTAGCGGGAGGGCCGGTCAGAAACATTCAGTACTTC.

The chain recombines TRBV27 with TRBJ2-7; 7 nucleotides agree with TRBD1. CDR3 length: 18 amino acids. CDR1 is MNHEY, CDR2 SMNVEV, per germline (reference sequence). With V trimmed by 8 bases and J by 0 bases, 19 bases remained unmatched. The CDR3 is CASSPLFRQGWSSYEQYF. CDR3 nucleotide sequence: TGTGCCAGCTCACCACTTTTTCGACAGGGTTGGAGCTCCTACGAGCAGTACTTC.

The V call is TRBV6-7, the J call TRBJ2-6, with 8 bases that match TRBD2. TRBV6-7 is recorded as an ORF, its role being uncertain. This CDR3 has 17 residues. The V segment lost 7 bases and the J segment 4 bases; nucleotides outside the gene matches: 12. The CDR3, as DNA: TGTGCCAGCAACGGCGCGGGAGGATCGGTGGGGGCCAACGTCCTGACTTTC. This encodes CASNGAGGSVGANVLTF.

This clonotype has at least ten counts. V is TRBV12-3 or TRBV12-4 and J is TRBJ1-4; D not resolved. The CDR3 has 15 residues. V was clipped by 3 bases and J by 0 bases, with 8 bases between them. The CDR3: CASSFRGATNEKLFF. CDR3 nucleotide sequence: TGTGCCAGCAGTTTTCGTGGGGCAACTAATGAAAAACTGTTTTTT.

This clonotype occurred many times. The chain joins TRBV6-1 to TRBJ1-1; D not resolved. Trimming shortened V by 6 bases and J by 8 bases, and 22 bases separated the two germline ends. Germline V gives CDR1 MNHNS, CDR2 SASEGT. This CDR3 contains 15 residues. In nucleotides, the CDR3 is TGTGCCAGCAGCCCAACCCCGTACGACTTCGCAGAAGCTTTCTTT. This codes for CASSPTPYDFAEAFF.

This clonotype was seen many times. V and J are TRBV5-6 and TRBJ1-1; no clear D. Germline V gene lookup returns CDR1 SGHDT and CDR2 YYEEEE. The CDR3 sequence is 13 residues long. V gave up 6 bases and J gave up 3 bases, with 12 bases separating them. CDR3 in DNA: TGTGCCAGCAAGGTAGCTCCGGACACTGAAGCTTTCTTT. It specifies CASKVAPDTEAFF. The full variable domain, completed using reference TRBV5-6 and TRBJ1-1, is DAGVTQSPTHLIKTRGQQVTLRCSPKSGHDTVSWYQQALGQGPQFIFQYYEEEERQRGNFPDRFSGHQFPNYSSELNVNALLLGDSALYLCASKVAPDTEAFFGQGTRLTVV.

The chain links TRBV19 to TRBJ2-3; unclear D gene. Germline V CDR1 and CDR2: LNHDA, SQIVND (reference sequence). The CDR3 length is 13 residues. V lost 3 bases and J 5 bases, leaving 9 bases between the germline ends. CDR3 nucleotides: TGTGCCAGTAGTATGTGGGGTAGAGATACGCAGTATTTT. This translates into CASSMWGRDTQYF.

This clonotype was picked up many times. The CDR3 coding sequence is TGTGCCTGGAGTGCCCCTAGATTCTACGAGCAGTACTTC. Its protein is CAWSAPRFYEQYF. This chain links TRBV30 with TRBJ2-7; no clear D. The germline gives CDR1 GTSNPN, CDR2 SVGIG (reference sequence). The CDR3 has 13 amino acids. V gave up 1 base and J gave up 3 bases, with 10 bases separating them.

This clonotype was seen a handful of times. The chain uses TRBV20-1 and TRBJ1-6; 8 nucleotides match TRBD1. J gave up 1 base and V 1 base, and 3 bases lay outside the gene matches. The CDR3 is 16 amino acids. Germline V gene lookup returns CDR1 DFQATT and CDR2 SNEGSKA (reference sequence). As DNA, the CDR3 is TGCAGTGCTAGAGGGACAGGGAGGTCCTATAATTCACCCCTCCACTTT. Protein sequence: CSARGTGRSYNSPLHF.

The chain uses TRBV29-1 and TRBJ2-2; D gene unclear. Trimming stripped 3 bases from V and 6 bases from J, with 5 bases between. Germline V gene sequence: CDR1 SQVTM, CDR2 ANQGSEA. The CDR3 totals 11 residues. The CDR3 coding sequence is TGCAGCGTTGAGGTGGCCGGGGAGCTGTTTTTT. Its translation: CSVEVAGELFF.

In this sample, this clonotype turned up a few times. The rearrangement links TRBV2 to TRBJ1-3; possibly TRBD1 for D (5 bases). The CDR3 extends over 15 amino acids. Germline assignment: CDR1 SNHLY and CDR2 FYNNEI. Trimming removed 3 bases from V and 2 bases from J, with 11 bases in between. The CDR3 reads CASSEGQGTGNTIYF. In DNA, the CDR3 is TGTGCCAGCAGTGAGGGGCAGGGCACTGGAAACACCATATATTTT.

The table lists this clonotype with many counts. J is TRBJ2-3 and V is TRBV12-3 or TRBV12-4; tentatively, D is TRBD2 (6 bases). CDR3 length equals 13 residues. With 8 bases removed from V and 4 bases from J, the gap between germline ends came to 13 bases. The CDR3 DNA reads as TGTGCCAGCCTAATGGGGGAGGCAGATACGCAGTATTTT. Encoded protein: CASLMGEADTQYF.

Ten or more counts support this clonotype. V gene TRBV30 combines with J gene TRBJ2-7; D not certain. Trimming pared 3 bases from V and 0 bases from J, leaving 9 bases between. The CDR3 length is 13 residues. Germline V gene lookup returns CDR1 GTSNPN and CDR2 SVGIG (reference sequence). In DNA, the CDR3 is TGTGCCTGGAGGGAGTTCGGCTCCTACGAGCAGTACTTC. Protein sequence: CAWREFGSYEQYF.

In this sample, this clonotype turned up many times. DNA of the CDR3: TGTGCCAGCACGGGCGCCCGCGGCACAGATACGCAGTATTTT. It codes for CASTGARGTDTQYF. The gene calls are TRBV2 and TRBJ2-3; D gene unclear. Trimming shortened V by 7 bases and J by 1 base, and 12 bases separated the two germline ends. From germline, CDR1 is SNHLY and CDR2 FYNNEI. The CDR3 runs 14 residues.

This clonotype was observed many times. The chain joins TRBV5-1 to TRBJ2-1; 13 bases align to TRBD2. With 4 bases clipped from V and 7 bases from J, the junction kept 8 bases outside the gene matches. CDR1 and CDR2 from the germline V gene are SGHRS and YFSETQ. The CDR3 has 16 amino acids. The CDR3 is CASSAHWTSGGNEQFF. DNA of the CDR3: TGCGCCAGCAGCGCACATTGGACTAGCGGGGGAAATGAGCAGTTCTTC.

This clonotype was detected a few times. The V call is TRBV12-3 or TRBV12-4, the J call TRBJ2-2, with 10 bases that match TRBD1. This CDR3 spans 16 amino acids. V was clipped by 5 bases and J by 7 bases; unmatched bases: 10. CDR3 residues: CASSNYGQGVGGELFF. CDR3 nucleotides: TGTGCCAGCAGTAACTACGGACAGGGGGTTGGCGGGGAGCTGTTTTTT.

This clonotype has at least ten counts. The chain employs TRBV7-9 and TRBJ2-7; 7 bases are shared with TRBD2. The CDR3 runs to 13 residues. From germline, CDR1 is SEHNR and CDR2 FQNEAQ (reference sequence). Losses at the gene ends were 6 bases for V and 12 bases for J; bases not matched to a gene: 14. The CDR3 coding sequence is TGTGCCAGCAGACAAGAAGCGGGACCTCGGCTGTACTTC. Its translation: CASRQEAGPRLYF.

About this clonotype: A much larger clone lies a single base off, so this may be a read error. The chain employs TRBV24-1 and TRBJ2-2; D might be TRBD1 (6 bases). The CDR3 has 16 residues. Germline V CDR1 and CDR2: KGHDR, SFDVKD. V lost 3 bases and J 5 bases, leaving 15 bases between the germline ends. CDR3 in amino acids: CATSDGGSVKTGELFF. CDR3 DNA: TGTGCCACCAGTGATGGGGGCTCCGTGAAAACCGGGGAGCTGTTTTTT.

This clonotype was recorded at least ten times. This chain joins TRBV12-3 or TRBV12-4 and TRBJ2-7; D perhaps matches TRBD2 (6 bases). The V end lost 3 bases, the J end lost 5 bases, and 14 bases lay between the germline ends. This CDR3 region has 14 residues. The CDR3 DNA follows: TGTGCCAGCAGTTTTCGGACGGCGGGGAACGAGCAGTACTTC. Translated, it gives CASSFRTAGNEQYF.

In this sample, this clonotype turned up many times. This rearrangement joins TRBV30 to TRBJ2-7, with 8 bases fitting TRBD1. The ends lost 5 bases at V and 3 bases at J; junction bases unmatched: 3. The germline gives CDR1 GTSNPN, CDR2 SVGIG (reference sequence). The CDR3 is made up of 12 amino acids. The CDR3 DNA reads TGTGCCTGGTCGGGACAGGTCTACGAGCAGTACTTC. This translates into CAWSGQVYEQYF. The whole variable domain, remainder taken from reference TRBV30 and TRBJ2-7, is SQTIHQWPATLVQPVGSPLSLECTVEGTSNPNLYWYRQAAGRGLQLLFYSVGIGQISSEVPQNLSASRPQDRQFILSSKKLLLSDSGFYLCAWSGQVYEQYFGPGTRLTVT.

This clonotype was seen only a few times. The genes are TRBV5-1 and TRBJ2-6; unclear D gene. This CDR3 has 16 amino acids. V was shortened by 4 bases and J by 1 base, with 12 bases between the two germline ends. Germline lookup yields CDR1 SGHRS and CDR2 YFSETQ. The CDR3 sequence: CASSPFWESGANVLTF. CDR3 coding DNA: TGCGCCAGCAGCCCCTTCTGGGAATCTGGGGCCAACGTCCTGACTTTC.

This clonotype was detected ten times or more. This chain links TRBV12-3 or TRBV12-4 with TRBJ1-2, with D uncertain. V shed 4 bases and J shed 1 base, with 10 bases lying between them. This CDR3 has 14 residues. CDR3 loop: CASSYRVHNYGYTF. In nucleotides, the CDR3 is TGTGCCAGCAGTTATCGAGTGCATAACTATGGCTACACCTTC.

This clonotype was picked up many times. The chain couples TRBV5-1 to TRBJ2-1; 11 nucleotides line up with TRBD2. The CDR3 length is 17 residues. J was trimmed by 0 bases and V by 2 bases; bases with no gene match: 4. Per germline, CDR1 SGHRS and CDR2 YFSETQ. CDR3 sequence reads: CASSFTGTSGSYNEQFF. The CDR3 DNA is TGCGCCAGCAGCTTTACCGGGACTAGCGGCTCCTACAATGAGCAGTTCTTC.

This clonotype was counted many times. The rearrangement links TRBV12-5 to TRBJ2-7; D is unresolved. Between the trimmed V and J ends, which lost 4 bases and 7 bases, there was a span of 11 bases. Germline-derived CDR1 and CDR2 are LGHNT and FRNRAP. This CDR3 spans 12 amino acids. The CDR3 bases are TGTGCTAGTGGTTCTTCGACCTTGGAGCAGTACTTC. It is translated as CASGSSTLEQYF.

This chain uses TRBV6-4 with TRBJ2-1; the match to TRBD1 covers 11 bases. The CDR3 totals 15 residues. J was trimmed by 13 bases and V by 5 bases; bases with no gene match: 13. Per germline, CDR1 MRHNA and CDR2 SNTAGT. CDR3 bases: TGTGCCAGCAGTCAGGGACAGGGGGAGCGGGACAAACAGTTCTTC. This codes for CASSQGQGERDKQFF.